This entry is about one T cell receptor beta chain. There are 14 residues in the CDR3. J lost 8 bases, V lost 2 bases, and 4 bases had no gene match. Germline CDR1 is MNHNY and CDR2 is SVGAGI (reference sequence). This sample is drawn from a study of T cell changes during pregnancy in multiple sclerosis. This table comes from immunoSEQ multiplex PCR, and its TCRdb copy is limited to in-frame clones, with some not included. The top ten hold 0.99% of the sample, which has 100,000 or so clones, under 95% seen once. This receptor was obtained from a female donor with multiple sclerosis, enrolled in a pregnancy study. This chain joins TRBV6-6 and TRBJ2-1; 9 nucleotides match TRBD2. Sequenced material: peripheral blood, taken after pregnancy. CDR3 in amino acids: CASSYPLAGDEQFF. DNA for the CDR3: TGTGCCAGCAGTTACCCTTTAGCGGGAGATGAGCAGTTCTTC.